The 27 T cell receptor beta chains given below trace back to one sample, sequenced in a study of blood T cell repertoires in COVID-19. Generated by immunoSEQ multiplex PCR, the TCRdb table keeps only in-frame clones and is missing some. The sample has about 250,000 clones; around 90% are singletons. Source material: peripheral blood. These receptors were collected from a man younger than 35 with active or convalescent COVID-19.

This clone was recorded only once. This chain joins TRBV4-1 and TRBJ1-3; D may be TRBD1 (5 bases). CDR3 size: 14 residues. With 4 bases removed from V and 7 bases from J, the gap between germline ends came to 14 bases. The germline V gene has CDR1 MGHRA and CDR2 YSYEKL. The CDR3 region has the DNA TGCGCCAGCAGCCCTCCCGGGGGTAGGAACACCATATATTTT. Protein product: CASSPPGGRNTIYF.

The chain carries TRBV15 and TRBJ2-1, with unresolved D. CDR3 length equals 15 residues. Trimming cost V 0 bases and J 9 bases, with 15 bases left between them. Germline values: CDR1 LNHNV, CDR2 YYDKDF (reference sequence). CDR3 residues: CATSRDRGPTGEQFF. The CDR3 nucleotides are TGTGCCACCAGCAGAGATCGTGGTCCAACGGGTGAGCAGTTCTTC.

This sequence joins TRBV12-3 or TRBV12-4 and TRBJ1-1, with 9 positions matching TRBD1. V lost 6 bases and J lost 5; bases outside the gene matches: 4. The CDR3 has 13 residues. CDR3 coding DNA: TGTGCCAGCAGCCGACAGGGGGGAACTGAAGCTTTCTTT. Protein: CASSRQGGTEAFF.

This chain links TRBV9 with TRBJ2-7, with D possibly TRBD1 on 6 matching bases. The ends were cut back, 0 bases at V and 3 bases at J, with 10 bases in the middle. CDR1 is SGDLS, CDR2 YYNGEE, per germline. This CDR3 contains 14 residues. CDR3 protein: CASSVGDKDYEQYF. The CDR3 region has the DNA TGTGCCAGCAGCGTAGGGGACAAGGACTACGAGCAGTACTTC.

The CDR3 DNA is TGTGCCACGACAGCGAACAATCAGCCCCAGCATTTT. Translation: CATTANNQPQHF. The chain is built from TRBV6-4 and TRBJ1-5; D is perhaps TRBD1 (5 bases). The CDR3 covers 12 residues. The V gene lost 10 bases and the J gene lost 3 bases, with 10 bases spanning the gap. Looked up from germline, CDR1 is MRHNA and CDR2 is SNTAGT.

The rearrangement joins TRBV11-2 to TRBJ2-5, with D possibly matching TRBD1 (5 bases). The CDR3 runs to 14 residues. CDR1 SGHAT and CDR2 FQNNGV come from the germline V gene. The V end lost 6 bases, the J end lost 3 bases, and 14 bases lay between the germline ends. DNA for the CDR3: TGTGCCAGCAGAAGTCAGGGATCAGAAGAGACCCAGTACTTC. As protein: CASRSQGSEETQYF.

The V gene is TRBV5-6, the J gene TRBJ2-3; a weak D match, TRBD2 (6 bases). This CDR3 is 12 amino acids long. The germline V gene encodes CDR1 SGHDT and CDR2 YYEEEE. Deletions cut 4 bases from V and 4 bases from J, with 7 bases between. Written as DNA, the CDR3 is TGTGCCAGCAGCCCGGGAGCAGATACGCAGTATTTT. Translation gives CASSPGADTQYF.

The chain joins TRBV7-9 to TRBJ2-1, with 7 bases that match TRBD1. CDR3 length: 13 residues. After removal of 3 bases from V and 4 bases from J, the junction contained 0 bases not matched to a gene. Per the germline V gene, CDR1 is SEHNR and CDR2 is FQNEAQ (reference sequence). In DNA, the CDR3 is TGTGCCAGCAGCTTGGGACAGTACAATGAGCAGTTCTTC. Translated: CASSLGQYNEQFF.

The chain uses TRBV7-9 and TRBJ2-2; D is possibly TRBD2 (6 bases). Trimming pared 0 bases from V and 7 bases from J, leaving 9 bases between. Germline CDR1 SEHNR, CDR2 FQNEAQ (reference sequence). The CDR3 consists of 14 residues. The CDR3 spells CASSLAWTNGELFF. CDR3 in DNA: TGTGCCAGCAGCTTAGCTTGGACTAACGGGGAGCTGTTTTTT.

The chain uses TRBV19 and TRBJ2-3; D not resolved. The V and J ends lost 1 base and 0 bases respectively, with 5 bases between them. CDR3 length equals 14 residues. Germline lookup yields CDR1 LNHDA and CDR2 SQIVND (reference sequence). For the CDR3, the DNA is TGTGCCAGTAGTATAGGTAGTAGCACAGATACGCAGTATTTT. Protein product: CASSIGSSTDTQYF.

The chain joins TRBV5-6 to TRBJ2-1, with TRBD2 as a possible D gene (6 bases). The CDR3 extends over 18 amino acids. The germline V gene encodes CDR1 SGHDT and CDR2 YYEEEE. Trimming took 6 bases from V and 4 from J, leaving 26 bases between them. The CDR3 DNA is TGTGCCAGCACCCCTATTTCGTCGGGGACTGTCAATTACAATGAGCAGTTCTTC. This translates into CASTPISSGTVNYNEQFF.

The chain joins TRBV7-2 to TRBJ2-7, with TRBD1 as a possible D gene (6 bases). The germline gives CDR1 SGHTA, CDR2 FQGNSA. The CDR3 covers 14 residues. The ends were cut back, 4 bases at V and 6 bases at J, with 16 bases in the middle. The CDR3 loop is CASSSVQGGVEQYF. In DNA, the CDR3 is TGTGCCAGCAGCTCGGTACAGGGTGGGGTCGAGCAGTACTTC.

The rearrangement joins TRBV9 to TRBJ2-2; the D gene is possibly TRBD2 (6 bases). The CDR3 is made up of 15 amino acids. V lost 4 bases and J lost 2, with 12 bases in between. Germline V gene lookup returns CDR1 SGDLS and CDR2 YYNGEE. The CDR3 nucleotides are TGTGCCAGCAGCACCGGGACTCCCAACACCGGGGAGCTGTTTTTT. Translating it yields CASSTGTPNTGELFF.

This sequence joins TRBV30 and TRBJ1-2; D ambiguous. Per germline, CDR1 GTSNPN and CDR2 SVGIG (reference sequence). This CDR3 contains 11 residues. Trimming shortened V by 3 bases and J by 7 bases, and 9 bases separated the two germline ends. CDR3 sequence: CAWRTIRGYTF. The CDR3 bases are TGTGCCTGGAGGACTATTCGTGGCTACACCTTC.

The rearrangement joins TRBV9 to TRBJ2-5, with 8 bases fitting TRBD1. The CDR3 is made up of 16 amino acids. V shed 4 bases and J 2 bases; nucleotides not matched to a gene: 10. Germline-derived CDR1 and CDR2 are SGDLS and YYNGEE. CDR3 DNA: TGTGCCAGCAGCTCGATCTTTGGGACAGGACAAGAGACCCAGTACTTC. Translating gives CASSSIFGTGQETQYF.

V usage is TRBV3-1 (or the pseudogene TRBV3-2) and J usage is TRBJ2-1; 13 bases agree with TRBD2. The ends lost 5 bases at V and 13 bases at J; junction bases unmatched: 5. CDR1 is LGHDT and CDR2 is YNNKEL in the germline V gene (reference sequence). The CDR3 totals 13 residues. As DNA, the CDR3 is TGTGCCAGCAGCTTAGGACTAGCGGGGGAACAGTTCTTC. Translating gives CASSLGLAGEQFF.

The rearrangement joins TRBV2 to TRBJ2-5; TRBD2 is a possible D gene (6 bases). The V end was cut by 1 base, the J end by 1 base, with 10 bases between. Per the germline V gene, CDR1 is SNHLY and CDR2 is FYNNEI. This CDR3 contains 15 residues. CDR3 sequence reads: CASSEGASVQETQYF. The CDR3 region has the DNA TGTGCCAGCAGTGAAGGGGCTAGCGTCCAAGAGACCCAGTACTTC. The full variable domain, rest sourced from reference TRBV2 and TRBJ2-5, is EPEVTQTPSHQVTQMGQEVILRCVPISNHLYFYWYRQILGQKVEFLVSFYNNEISEKSEIFDDQFSVERPDGSNFTLKIRSTKLEDSAMYFCASSEGASVQETQYFGPGTRLLVL.

This chain joins TRBV5-6 and TRBJ2-7, with TRBD2 identical over 9 bases. V lost 1 base and J lost 5; bases outside the gene matches: 10. Germline CDR1 is SGHDT and CDR2 is YYEEEE. The length of the CDR3 is 16 residues. The CDR3 DNA reads as TGTGCCAGCAGCTTGATGAGGCTAGCGGGATTCGACGAGCAGTACTTC. Residues: CASSLMRLAGFDEQYF.

This clone was recorded only once. The gene calls are TRBV6-1 and TRBJ1-1; a possible D gene is TRBD1 (5 bases). V lost 0 bases to trimming and J lost 4 bases, with 18 bases between them. CDR1 MNHNS and CDR2 SASEGT come from the germline V gene. The CDR3 contains 17 residues. The CDR3 region is CASSEAGDGRGSTEAFF. The CDR3 DNA sequence: TGTGCCAGCAGTGAAGCGGGGGATGGGAGGGGCAGCACTGAAGCTTTCTTT.

The J gene is TRBJ1-6, the V gene TRBV7-9; possible D gene TRBD1, 5 bases. This CDR3 region has 17 residues. The germline V and J ends were trimmed by 4 bases and 6 bases, with 19 bases remaining between them. Per germline, CDR1 SEHNR and CDR2 FQNEAQ (reference sequence). CDR3 coding DNA: TGTGCCAGCAGCTCCCCCCGGGGAGGGGTCGCTAATTCACCCCTCCACTTT. Encoded protein: CASSSPRGGVANSPLHF.

CDR3 DNA: TGTGCAAGTCGCACGGACAACACAGGGCGCTCTGGAAACACCATATATTTT. Translated, it gives CASRTDNTGRSGNTIYF. The chain couples TRBV12-2 to TRBJ1-3; the table's D call, TRBD1, has no DNA check behind it. TRBV12-2 is marked as a pseudogene. The CDR3 totals 17 residues.

This clone was detected once. The V call is TRBV3-1 (or the pseudogene TRBV3-2), the J call TRBJ2-7, with D hard to call. CDR1 is LGHDT and CDR2 is YNNKEL in the germline V gene (reference sequence). The V gene lost 1 base and the J gene lost 3 bases, with 7 bases spanning the gap. The CDR3 runs 13 residues. CDR3 sequence reads: CASSQVPNYEQYF. The CDR3 coding sequence is TGTGCCAGCAGCCAAGTTCCCAACTACGAGCAGTACTTC.

The J gene is TRBJ2-4, the V gene TRBV7-9; TRBD1 aligns across 7 bases. There are 16 residues in the CDR3. V trimming: 5 bases; J trimming: 1 base; junction bases outside the gene matches: 8. Germline-derived CDR1 and CDR2 are SEHNR and FQNEAQ (reference sequence). CDR3 nucleotides: TGTGCCAGCAGCCTACAGGGGAGTCGGGCCAAAAACATTCAGTACTTC. This gives the protein CASSLQGSRAKNIQYF.

The chain links TRBV27 to TRBJ2-7; TRBD1 matches 9 bases. J was trimmed by 9 bases and V by 5 bases; bases with no gene match: 14. Germline V gene sequence: CDR1 MNHEY, CDR2 SMNVEV (reference sequence). The length of the CDR3 is 15 residues. The CDR3 sequence: CASSVTGGREIVQYF. CDR3 DNA sequence: TGTGCCAGCAGTGTGACAGGGGGAAGGGAAATAGTGCAGTACTTC.

The rearrangement links TRBV5-6 to TRBJ2-3, with 7 bases matching TRBD2. CDR3 length: 16 amino acids. Germline V gene sequence: CDR1 SGHDT, CDR2 YYEEEE. The junction had 10 bases not matched to a gene; V was cut back by 4 bases and J by 2 bases. CDR3 coding DNA: TGTGCCAGCAGCCCCATTGCCAGCGGGGCCACAGATACGCAGTATTTT. This translates into CASSPIASGATDTQYF.

CDR3 sequence reads: CASSLYGLQKNNEQFF. In DNA form, the CDR3 reads TGTGCCAGCAGCTTATACGGACTCCAAAAGAACAATGAGCAGTTCTTC. The chain uses TRBV7-2 and TRBJ2-1, with D maybe TRBD2 (5 bases). Germline CDR1 and CDR2: SGHTA and FQGNSA. CDR3 length: 16 residues. V dropped 2 bases and J dropped 5 bases, with 16 bases sitting between them. The whole variable domain, filled in from reference TRBV7-2 and TRBJ2-1, reads GAGVSQSPSNKVTEKGKDVELRCDPISGHTALYWYRQSLGQGLEFLIYFQGNSAPDKSGLPSDRFSAERTGGSVSTLTIQRTQQEDSAVYLCASSLYGLQKNNEQFFGPGTRLTVL.

In its sample, this clone was seen a few times. This chain connects TRBV6-1 to TRBJ1-5; D uncertain. Trimming took 0 bases from V and 2 from J, leaving 5 bases between them. Germline assignment: CDR1 MNHNS and CDR2 SASEGT. The CDR3 is made up of 14 amino acids. The CDR3 bases are TGTGCCAGCAGTGAAGCCGGGGGCAATCAGCCCCAGCATTTT. Residues: CASSEAGGNQPQHF.